These T cell receptor beta chains were read from a single sample in a study of CD8 T cells in ankylosing spondylitis. TCRdb used MiXCR to reprocess the 5' RACE reads, holding one entry per CDR3 protein. The sample carries around 28,000 distinct CDR3 sequences, roughly 33% recorded once. The sample taken for sequencing was synovial fluid, either unsorted or a sorted T cell fraction (not recorded which). The receptors were gathered from a male donor with ankylosing spondylitis. Each CDR3 is given with its conserved first and last residue. D genes are given only for firm matches. Clone size is not always given. Where it is, it says once, few, many or a class for expanded clones.

d_call,j_call,clone_size,v_call,cdr3_aa,cdr3_nt
-,TRBJ1-1,many,TRBV2,CASRLAGLTQGTEAFF,TGTGCCAGCAGATTGGCAGGGTTAACACAAGGGACTGAAGCTTTCTTT
TRBD1,TRBJ2-1,-,TRBV20-1,CSASSGRTGGTNEQFF,TGCAGTGCTAGTTCAGGGCGGACAGGGGGGACAAATGAGCAGTTCTTC
-,TRBJ1-1,many,TRBV5-1,CASSLETGGRWTEAFF,TGCGCCAGCAGCTTGGAGACTGGGGGCAGGTGGACTGAAGCTTTCTTT
-,TRBJ2-1,-,TRBV19,CASSFSGNEQFF,TGTGCCAGTAGTTTTTCGGGGAATGAGCAGTTCTTC
-,TRBJ2-2,-,TRBV24-1,CATSTRDNPTGELFF,TGTGCCACCAGTACAAGGGACAACCCGACCGGGGAGCTGTTTTTT
-,TRBJ2-2,few,TRBV3-1,CASSQDGNTGELFF,TGTGCCAGCAGCCAAGACGGGAACACCGGGGAGCTGTTTTTT
-,TRBJ1-6,many,TRBV2,CASSRRLSYNSPLHF,TGTGCCAGCTCACGCAGGTTGTCCTATAATTCACCCCTCCACTTT
TRBD2,TRBJ2-3,-,TRBV7-9,CASSLEASGSPYTQYF,TGTGCCAGCAGCTTAGAGGCTAGCGGGAGTCCCTATACGCAGTATTTT
TRBD2,TRBJ2-5,-,TRBV4-1,CASSQVWEGLVELTQYF,TGCGCCAGCAGCCAAGTATGGGAGGGCCTAGTCGAGCTGACCCAGTACTTC
-,TRBJ1-1,many,TRBV20-1,CSASEHLNTEAFF,TGCAGTGCTTCCGAACACTTGAACACTGAAGCTTTCTTT
-,TRBJ2-7,many,TRBV27,CASSSIGTTNGEQYF,TGTGCCAGCAGTTCCATCGGGACAACCAACGGCGAGCAGTACTTC
-,TRBJ2-5,-,TRBV24-1,CATSDLTAGRQETQYF,TGTGCCACCAGTGACCTTACCGCAGGCCGACAAGAGACCCAGTACTTC
-,TRBJ2-1,-,TRBV19,CASSDWLNNEQFF,TGTGCCAGTAGCGATTGGCTCAACAATGAGCAGTTCTTC
-,TRBJ1-1,-,TRBV19,CASSFGRGTEAFF,TGTGCCAGTAGTTTTGGACGGGGCACTGAAGCTTTCTTT
-,TRBJ1-1,-,TRBV20-1,CSAGVGVMYF,TGCAGTGCGGGGGTTGGGGTAATGTACTTT
-,TRBJ1-4,few,TRBV7-8,CASSLVLREKLFF,TGTGCCAGCAGCTTAGTCTTAAGGGAAAAACTGTTTTTT
TRBD2,TRBJ2-2,-,TRBV12-3/TRBV12-4,CASSPSGITGELFF,TGTGCCAGCAGCCCAAGCGGGATTACCGGGGAGCTGTTTTTT
TRBD2,TRBJ2-7,many,TRBV3-1,CASSHLPAGVYEQYF,TGTGCCAGCAGCCATTTACCAGCGGGAGTTTACGAGCAGTACTTC
-,TRBJ2-1,-,TRBV19,CASSGDFSSSYNEQFF,TGTGCCAGTAGCGGGGACTTTTCTAGCTCCTACAATGAGCAGTTCTTC
-,TRBJ2-1,-,TRBV27,CASRKGWPGNEQFF,TGTGCCAGCAGAAAGGGGTGGCCGGGAAATGAGCAGTTCTTC
-,TRBJ1-5,-,TRBV2,CASRGDSGSNQPQHF,TGTGCCAGCAGGGGGGACTCGGGGAGCAATCAGCCCCAGCATTTT
TRBD2,TRBJ2-1,-,TRBV7-9,CASSPGRTSGIVNEQFF,TGTGCCAGCAGCCCTGGAAGGACTAGCGGGATCGTCAATGAGCAGTTCTTC
-,TRBJ1-4,few,TRBV7-9,CASSPKQAGNEKLFF,TGTGCCAGCAGCCCAAAACAAGCTGGGAATGAAAAACTGTTTTTT
-,TRBJ2-2,-,TRBV28,CASSSVDGTTITGELFF,TGTGCCAGCAGCTCGGTTGATGGGACCACCATAACCGGGGAGCTGTTTTTT
TRBD1,TRBJ1-3,-,TRBV4-1,CASRRTGGDSGNTIYF,TGCGCCAGCAGACGGACAGGGGGCGACTCTGGAAACACCATATATTTT
TRBD2,TRBJ2-6,-,TRBV6-2/TRBV6-3,CAASGGMLAGPVSGANVLTF,TGTGCTGCCTCTGGCGGGATGCTAGCGGGCCCCGTCTCTGGGGCCAACGTCCTGACTTTC
TRBD2,TRBJ2-1,-,TRBV4-1,CASSLVERTSGSYNEQFF,TGCGCCAGCAGCCTTGTTGAGCGGACTAGCGGGTCTTACAATGAGCAGTTCTTC